These T cell receptor beta chains were read from a single sample in a study of T cell changes during pregnancy in multiple sclerosis. TCRdb's table, derived via immunoSEQ multiplex PCR, lists solely in-frame clones and lacks some. This repertoire shows roughly 58,000 clones, around 94% found once; its top ten account for roughly 3.5%. This material consisted of CD8+ T cells from peripheral blood mononuclear cells, taken in the third trimester of pregnancy. These receptors were taken from a female donor with multiple sclerosis, enrolled in a pregnancy study. CDR3s include the opening cysteine and the closing phenylalanine or tryptophan. The D gene is left open where the match is weak. Size is stated for part of the rows, as once, few or many counts, or as a class when the clone is expanded.

v_call	j_call	clone_size	cdr3_length	d_call	cdr3_nt	cdr3_aa
TRBV5-1	TRBJ2-4	.	13	.	TGCGCCAGCAGCGAGGAGGGTGAAAACATTCAGTACTTC	CASSEEGENIQYF
TRBV7-8	TRBJ2-7	.	15	.	TGTGCCAGCAGCTGGACGGGGAGGCGGGGCTACGAGCAGTACTTC	CASSWTGRRGYEQYF
TRBV5-4	TRBJ2-7	.	12	.	TGTGCCAGCAGCTTGTTGGAGTCCGAGCAGTACTTC	CASSLLESEQYF
TRBV9	TRBJ2-7	.	14	TRBD2	TGTGCCAGCAGCCGTAGCGGGAGAAGCGACGAGCAGTACTTC	CASSRSGRSDEQYF
TRBV27	TRBJ2-1	.	15	.	TGTGCCAGCAGTTTAGTAGCGGAAAATTACAATGAGCAGTTCTTC	CASSLVAENYNEQFF
TRBV29-1	TRBJ2-1	.	11	TRBD2	TGCAGCGCCTGGGGGGGCAATGAGCAGTTCTTC	CSAWGGNEQFF
TRBV4-1	TRBJ2-7	once	15	TRBD2	TGCGCCAGCAGCCAAGGACTAGCGGGATCGGGCGAGCAGTACTTC	CASSQGLAGSGEQYF
TRBV9	TRBJ1-5	.	14	.	TGTGCCAGCAGCTCTCGAGACTCAAATCAGCCCCAGCATTTT	CASSSRDSNQPQHF
TRBV29-1	TRBJ2-7	.	12	.	TGCAGCGTTGACCAGGGGGGCTACGAGCAGTACTTC	CSVDQGGYEQYF
TRBV18	TRBJ2-3	.	16	.	TGTGCCAGCTCGCCCACCGAGCGGGTGTACACAGATACGCAGTATTTT	CASSPTERVYTDTQYF
TRBV7-2	TRBJ2-5	once	16	TRBD2	TGTGCCAGCAGCTTATTGCCCGGACTAGCCGGAGAGACCCAGTACTTC	CASSLLPGLAGETQYF
TRBV7-9	TRBJ2-2	.	15	TRBD2	TGTGCCAGCAGCCTACTTTCTAGCGGGAGAGGGGAGCTGTTTTTT	CASSLLSSGRGELFF
TRBV11-2	TRBJ1-5	.	13	.	TGTGCCAGCAGCTTACAGGGTTATCAGCCCCAGCATTTT	CASSLQGYQPQHF
TRBV4-3	TRBJ1-1	.	16	TRBD1	TGCGCCAGCAGCCATTTCTTAGGACAGGAGGGCACTGAAGCTTTCTTT	CASSHFLGQEGTEAFF
TRBV9	TRBJ1-1	.	14	.	TGTGCCAGCAGCCAACTGGGAGGGGGCACTGAAGCTTTCTTT	CASSQLGGGTEAFF
TRBV7-9	TRBJ2-1	.	11	.	TGTGCCAGCAGAATAGGACTGGAGCAGTTCTTC	CASRIGLEQFF
TRBV18	TRBJ1-1	.	18	.	TGTGCCAGCTCACCAACAAGGGGGAACCAGTTCGGTGGGAATGAAGCTTTCTTT	CASSPTRGNQFGGNEAFF
TRBV5-1	TRBJ2-1	.	17	TRBD2	TGCGCCAGCAGCCAAGGACTAGCGGGAGACCCGTACAATGAGCAGTTCTTC	CASSQGLAGDPYNEQFF
TRBV5-1	TRBJ2-3	.	17	.	TGCGCCAGCAGCTCCTCTAAAGCGGGACAACACACAGATACGCAGTATTTT	CASSSSKAGQHTDTQYF
TRBV11-2	TRBJ1-1	.	13	TRBD1	TGTGCCAGCAGCGCCGGACAGGTCCGTGAAGCTTTCTTT	CASSAGQVREAFF
TRBV5-6	TRBJ2-7	.	15	TRBD1	TGTGCCAGCAGCTTGTTGTCAGGGGGCAAGAACGAGCAGTACTTC	CASSLLSGGKNEQYF
TRBV19	TRBJ2-5	.	15	TRBD2	TGTGCCAGTAGTATAAAGCGGGAGGGCCTCGAGACCCAGTACTTC	CASSIKREGLETQYF
TRBV11-2	TRBJ1-1	.	12	TRBD1	TGTGCCAGCAGCCCCGGGACAGGGGGGGCTTTCTTT	CASSPGTGGAFF
TRBV5-6	TRBJ2-7	.	14	TRBD1	TGTGCCAGCAGCCTACGGACAGGGCGGGTCGAGCAGTACTTC	CASSLRTGRVEQYF
TRBV15	TRBJ1-5	.	12	.	TGTGCCACCCAACAGGACAATCAGCCCCAGCATTTT	CATQQDNQPQHF
TRBV4-1	TRBJ2-1	once	20	TRBD1	TGCGCCAGCAGCCAAGGTCACGGACAGGGCTTTCTGCCCTCCTACAATGAGCAGTTCTTC	CASSQGHGQGFLPSYNEQFF
TRBV13	TRBJ2-7	.	15	TRBD1	TGTGCCAGCAGCGGGGGACAGCAACTCGACTACGAGCAGTACTTC	CASSGGQQLDYEQYF
TRBV5-6	TRBJ2-3	.	16	TRBD2	TGTGCCAGCAGCTCAAGCGGGAGGCCCAGCACAGATACGCAGTATTTT	CASSSSGRPSTDTQYF
TRBV5-5	TRBJ2-7	.	15	.	TGTGCCAGCACCCCTCAACAGGGCCTCTCCTACGAGCAGTACTTC	CASTPQQGLSYEQYF
TRBV30	TRBJ2-2	.	13	TRBD1	TGTGCCTGGAGACTAACAGGGGCCGGGGAGCTGTTTTTT	CAWRLTGAGELFF
TRBV4-1	TRBJ1-1	.	14	.	TGCGCCAGCAGCCAATCCTCAGGGAACACTGAAGCTTTCTTT	CASSQSSGNTEAFF
TRBV21-1	TRBJ2-2	.	16	.	TGTGCCAGCAGCGAGAAGCGGGAGCCTTACACCGGGGAGCTGTTTTTT	CASSEKREPYTGELFF
TRBV6-5	TRBJ2-5	.	14	TRBD2	TGTGCCACGCGACTAGCGGGAGGGTACGAGACCCAGTACTTC	CATRLAGGYETQYF
TRBV9	TRBJ2-1	.	15	.	TGTGCCAGCAGCGTAAGCGGGCTAACGTACAATGAGCAGTTCTTC	CASSVSGLTYNEQFF
TRBV10-3	TRBJ2-1	.	16	.	TGTGCCGGAAGTGAAATAGCGGACGGCTCCTACAATGAGCAGTTCTTC	CAGSEIADGSYNEQFF
TRBV27	TRBJ1-2	.	14	.	TGTGCCAGCAGACGGGACTTCGGGGACTATGGCTACACCTTC	CASRRDFGDYGYTF
TRBV19	TRBJ2-1	.	17	.	TGTGCCAGTAGTAATTCGTTCAGGGATAGCTCCTACAATGAGCAGTTCTTC	CASSNSFRDSSYNEQFF
TRBV4-2	TRBJ2-1	.	15	TRBD2	TGTGCCAGCAGCGCGGGACTAGCGGAGGACAATGAGCAGTTCTTC	CASSAGLAEDNEQFF
TRBV9	TRBJ2-3	.	16	.	TGTGCCAGCAGCGTAGGATTCGGAGAGAGCACAGATACGCAGTATTTT	CASSVGFGESTDTQYF
TRBV29-1	TRBJ2-1	.	12	.	TGCAGCGTTGATCTCGTCTACAATGAGCAGTTCTTC	CSVDLVYNEQFF